The next 10 T cell receptor beta chains were all read from a single sample in a study of cytomegalovirus exposure and HLA in healthy donors. The PCR employed 60 Vbeta primers together with 13 Jbeta primers. This table comes from immunoSEQ multiplex PCR, and its TCRdb copy is limited to in-frame clones, with some not included. Of about 140,000 clones listed, roughly three quarters were seen once; the top ten hold approximately 0.99%. The sequencing input was PBMCs. These TCRs come from a male donor in good health and CMV-seronegative.

The chain recombines TRBV18 with TRBJ1-1; weak D call: TRBD1 (5 bases). The CDR3 loop spans 14 amino acids. Germline V lookup: CDR1 KGHSH, CDR2 LQKENI. V lost 2 bases and J 1 base, leaving 8 bases between the germline ends. The CDR3 reads CASSPGRGNTEAFF. CDR3 DNA sequence: TGTGCCAGCTCACCAGGGAGGGGGAACACTGAAGCTTTCTTT.

This clone has just one count. This chain links TRBV21-1 with TRBJ1-6; TRBD1, the D gene given by the table, was not confirmed from the DNA. TRBV21-1 is termed a pseudogene. The CDR3 is 15 amino acids. The CDR3 sequence is CASSNQGKLDSPLHF. For the CDR3, the DNA is TGTGCCAGCAGCAATCAGGGGAAGTTGGATTCACCCCTCCACTTT.

The chain uses TRBV5-5 and TRBJ1-6; D uncertain. CDR3 length equals 15 residues. V dropped 0 bases and J dropped 0 bases, with 4 bases sitting between them. Germline assignment: CDR1 SGHKS and CDR2 YYEKEE (reference sequence). CDR3 loop: CASSLGGSYNSPLHF. CDR3 DNA sequence: TGTGCCAGCAGCTTGGGCGGCTCCTATAATTCACCCCTCCACTTT.

This rearrangement joins TRBV7-2 to TRBJ2-5; TRBD2 matches at 8 bases. CDR3 length equals 16 residues. J lost 5 bases, V lost 0 bases, and 8 bases had no gene match. The germline gives CDR1 SGHTA, CDR2 FQGNSA. CDR3 amino acids: CASSLAPGGAGETQYF. The DNA of the CDR3 is TGTGCCAGCAGCTTAGCACCCGGGGGGGCTGGGGAGACCCAGTACTTC. Full variable domain (remainder filled in from reference TRBV7-2 and TRBJ2-5): GAGVSQSPSNKVTEKGKDVELRCDPISGHTALYWYRQSLGQGLEFLIYFQGNSAPDKSGLPSDRFSAERTGGSVSTLTIQRTQQEDSAVYLCASSLAPGGAGETQYFGPGTRLLVL.

This rearrangement joins TRBV4-3 to TRBJ1-1; TRBD1 might be the D (6 bases). Trimming removed 3 bases from V and 4 bases from J, with 15 bases in between. Germline V gene lookup returns CDR1 LGHNA and CDR2 YSLEER. The CDR3 covers 15 residues. This CDR3 reads CASSHAPGQSTEAFF. CDR3 DNA: TGCGCCAGCAGCCACGCCCCTGGACAGTCCACTGAAGCTTTCTTT.

V gene TRBV5-1 combines with J gene TRBJ2-7, with a possible D match to TRBD2 (6 bases). CDR1 and CDR2 from the germline V gene are SGHRS and YFSETQ. V shed 0 bases and J shed 6 bases, with 19 bases lying between them. This CDR3 has 16 residues. Written as DNA, the CDR3 is TGCGCCAGCAGCTTGGCCCTCCGCGGGGTCGTCGGCGAGCAGTACTTC. This translates into CASSLALRGVVGEQYF.

This clone was seen once. This chain joins TRBV4-2 and TRBJ1-2; 10 nucleotides match TRBD1. J gave up 5 bases and V 5 bases, and 8 bases lay outside the gene matches. The CDR3 consists of 15 residues. Germline CDR1 is LGHNA and CDR2 is YNFKEQ. CDR3 nucleotide sequence: TGTGCCAGCAGCTTGTGGACAGGGGGAGGGTATGGCTACACCTTC. The encoded protein is CASSLWTGGGYGYTF.

This sequence joins TRBV9 and TRBJ1-1, with a weak D call TRBD1 (6 bases). The CDR3 is 19 amino acids. The V and J ends lost 4 bases and 0 bases respectively, with 25 bases between them. The germline gives CDR1 SGDLS, CDR2 YYNGEE. The chain's CDR3 is CASSPAGTKPRGVNTEAFF. As DNA, the CDR3 is TGTGCCAGCAGCCCCGCCGGGACAAAACCCCGTGGGGTGAACACTGAAGCTTTCTTT.

This sequence joins TRBV2 and TRBJ2-2; unclear D gene. Germline CDR1 and CDR2: SNHLY and FYNNEI. Trimming pared 5 bases from V and 2 bases from J, leaving 3 bases between. This CDR3 is built from 12 residues. CDR3 bases: TGTGCCAGCAGTTCAAACACCGGGGAGCTGTTTTTT. Translating gives CASSSNTGELFF.

This chain connects TRBV5-1 to TRBJ1-1, with 7 positions matching TRBD1. V trimming: 5 bases; J trimming: 6 bases; junction bases outside the gene matches: 10. The CDR3 is 14 residues long. Germline CDR1 and CDR2: SGHRS and YFSETQ. The CDR3 DNA is TGCGCCAGCAGTCCCGCCGGGACAGACGCTGAAGCTTTCTTT. It encodes CASSPAGTDAEAFF.